The 18 T cell receptor beta chains below come from one sample, sequenced in a study of CD8 T cells in Susac syndrome. The authors reverse transcribed about 0.45 to 1 ug RNA with random hexamers. TCRdb reprocessed the immunoSEQ multiplex PCR reads via MiXCR and lists one record per CDR3 protein. The sample lists approximately 120,000 distinct CDR3 sequences, 90% to 95% seen once, with roughly 0.3% in the top ten. The sample consisted of CD8+ T cells from PBMCs. Source of these receptors: a human donor with multiple sclerosis.

The chain employs TRBV29-1 and TRBJ2-6; 12 bases are a match to TRBD1. CDR1 is SQVTM, CDR2 ANQGSEA, per germline. The junction had 10 bases not matched to a gene; V was cut back by 4 bases and J by 3 bases. CDR3 length equals 18 residues. The CDR3 reads CSVATPGQGALGANVLTF. DNA of the CDR3: TGCAGCGTTGCAACCCCGGGACAGGGGGCGCTTGGGGCCAACGTCCTGACTTTC.

The genes are TRBV7-8 and TRBJ2-5; D tentatively fits TRBD1 or TRBD2 (5 bases each). V lost 0 bases to trimming and J lost 4 bases, with 9 bases between them. Germline CDR1 and CDR2: SGHVS and FQNEAQ. The CDR3 loop spans 14 amino acids. The DNA of the CDR3 is TGTGCCAGCAGCTTAGCCCAGGGAGCAGAGACCCAGTACTTC. Protein sequence: CASSLAQGAETQYF. Based on the CDR3 plus reference TRBV7-8 and TRBJ2-5, the full variable domain is GAGVSQSPRYKVAKRGQDVALRCDPISGHVSLFWYQQALGQGPEFLTYFQNEAQLDKSGLPSDRFFAERPEGSVSTLKIQRTQQEDSAVYLCASSLAQGAETQYFGPGTRLLVL.

This sequence joins TRBV7-9 and TRBJ1-2; 9 nucleotides align to TRBD1. This CDR3 region has 14 residues. Germline CDR1 is SEHNR and CDR2 is FQNEAQ (reference sequence). The junction had 9 bases not matched to a gene; V was cut back by 5 bases and J by 8 bases. CDR3 amino acids: CASSPPTGGEGYTF. The CDR3 DNA reads TGTGCCAGCAGCCCCCCGACAGGGGGTGAGGGCTACACCTTC. Drawing the rest from reference TRBV7-9 and TRBJ1-2, the complete variable domain is DTGVSQNPRHKITKRGQNVTFRCDPISEHNRLYWYRQTLGQGPEFLTYFQNEAQLEKSRLLSDRFSAERPKGSFSTLEIQRTEQGDSAMYLCASSPPTGGEGYTFGSGTRLTVV.

The rearrangement links TRBV13 to TRBJ2-3; 8 nucleotides line up with TRBD2. The V and J ends lost 0 bases and 4 bases, in that order; junction bases with no gene match: 9. The CDR3 runs to 17 residues. CDR1 is PRHDT, CDR2 FYEKMQ, per germline (reference sequence). This CDR3 is CASSLGGTRAWADTQYF. CDR3 DNA: TGTGCCAGCAGCTTAGGAGGGACTAGGGCTTGGGCAGATACGCAGTATTTT.

The V call is TRBV12-3 or TRBV12-4, the J call TRBJ2-1, with 11 bases that match TRBD2. The CDR3 length is 15 residues. Germline trimming cut 5 bases from V and 6 bases from J; bases unmatched to any gene: 6. CDR3: CASSTIAGGPNEQFF. The DNA of the CDR3 is TGTGCCAGCAGTACCATAGCGGGAGGGCCCAATGAGCAGTTCTTC.

This chain joins TRBV28 and TRBJ1-2, with D maybe TRBD1 (6 bases). Trimming cost V 7 bases and J 5 bases, with 17 bases left between them. The CDR3 runs 14 residues. Germline V gives CDR1 MDHEN, CDR2 SYDVKM. In DNA form, the CDR3 reads TGTGCCAGCAACCCTTGGGTCAGGGGATATGGCTACACCTTC. As protein: CASNPWVRGYGYTF.

The rearrangement joins TRBV19 to TRBJ2-1; a possible D gene is TRBD1 (6 bases). CDR3 size: 15 residues. V was shortened by 8 bases and J by 0 bases, with 14 bases between the two germline ends. Per germline, CDR1 LNHDA and CDR2 SQIVND (reference sequence). CDR3 sequence (DNA): TGTGCCAGTTCGTTGCCAGGGGCCTCCTACAATGAGCAGTTCTTC. Translating it yields CASSLPGASYNEQFF. Full variable domain (remainder filled in from reference TRBV19 and TRBJ2-1): DGGITQSPKYLFRKEGQNVTLSCEQNLNHDAMYWYRQDPGQGLRLIYYSQIVNDFQKGDIAEGYSVSREKKESFPLTVTSAQKNPTAFYLCASSLPGASYNEQFFGPGTRLTVL.

The genes are TRBV6-6 and TRBJ1-5; the D is unclear. The CDR3 length is 11 residues. CDR1 and CDR2 from the germline V gene are MNHNY and SVGAGI (reference sequence). Trimming stripped 5 bases from V and 4 bases from J, with 3 bases between. The CDR3 DNA reads TGTGCCAGCAGTCTTAATCAGCCCCAGCATTTT. Its translation is CASSLNQPQHF.

The chain carries TRBV30 and TRBJ2-2; D is possibly TRBD1 or TRBD2 (6 bases each). The CDR3 loop spans 13 amino acids. Per the germline V gene, CDR1 is GTSNPN and CDR2 is SVGIG (reference sequence). Trimming took 2 bases from V and 6 from J, leaving 10 bases between them. The CDR3 DNA sequence: TGTGCCTGGAGTCTAAGGGGGGCCGGGGAGCTGTTTTTT. It codes for CAWSLRGAGELFF.

The rearrangement uses TRBV6-2 or TRBV6-3 and TRBJ1-5; 10 bases are a match to TRBD1. This CDR3 spans 14 amino acids. The ends lost 4 bases at V and 6 bases at J; junction bases unmatched: 3. Per the germline V gene, CDR1 is MNHEY and CDR2 is SVGEGT. CDR3 protein: CASSSGQGSQPQHF. The CDR3 DNA sequence: TGTGCCAGCAGTTCGGGACAGGGGAGTCAGCCCCAGCATTTT.

This rearrangement joins TRBV5-6 to TRBJ2-3; D is possibly TRBD2 (5 bases). The CDR3 extends over 10 amino acids. Germline CDR1 and CDR2: SGHDT and YYEEEE. V was clipped by 7 bases and J by 8 bases, with 8 bases between them. The CDR3 nucleotides read TGTGCCAGCGGCGAGGGTACGCAGTATTTT. It encodes CASGEGTQYF.

The chain has TRBV5-6 and TRBJ1-1; tentatively, D is TRBD1 (6 bases). The ends were cut back, 0 bases at V and 4 bases at J, with 13 bases in the middle. Germline V gene data show CDR1 as SGHDT and CDR2 as YYEEEE. This CDR3 comprises 15 residues. Here the CDR3 reads CASSLVGGLGTEAFF. The CDR3 region has the DNA TGTGCCAGCAGCTTGGTCGGGGGGCTTGGCACTGAAGCTTTCTTT.

V and J are TRBV7-2 and TRBJ2-7; 11 bases line up with TRBD1. This CDR3 is 15 amino acids long. The V segment lost 1 base and the J segment 3 bases; nucleotides outside the gene matches: 2. Germline V CDR1 and CDR2: SGHTA, FQGNSA. CDR3 DNA: TGTGCCAGCAGCTTAGGGACAGGGGGCGGCTACGAGCAGTACTTC. Translation: CASSLGTGGGYEQYF.

The genes are TRBV5-6 and TRBJ2-1, with a possible D match to TRBD1 (6 bases). This CDR3 is 14 amino acids long. V lost 3 bases to trimming and J lost 3 bases, with 10 bases between them. Germline V lookup: CDR1 SGHDT, CDR2 YYEEEE. CDR3 region: CASSSGTSYNEQFF. CDR3 nucleotide sequence: TGTGCCAGCAGCTCCGGGACAAGCTACAATGAGCAGTTCTTC.

The chain is built from TRBV7-9 and TRBJ2-7, with 7 bases lining up with TRBD1. Germline values: CDR1 SEHNR, CDR2 FQNEAQ (reference sequence). The junction had 9 bases not matched to a gene; V was cut back by 4 bases and J by 3 bases. This CDR3 spans 15 amino acids. This CDR3 reads CASSSTDRAHYEQYF. The CDR3 DNA is TGTGCCAGCAGCTCCACCGACAGGGCCCACTACGAGCAGTACTTC.

The V and J genes are TRBV19 and TRBJ1-2; D possibly corresponds to TRBD1 (5 bases). The CDR3 runs 14 residues. V lost 1 base to trimming and J lost 8 bases, with 14 bases between them. Per the germline V gene, CDR1 is LNHDA and CDR2 is SQIVND (reference sequence). This CDR3 reads CASSIGVRGDGYTF. The CDR3 coding sequence is TGTGCCAGTAGTATAGGCGTCAGAGGGGACGGCTACACCTTC. The full variable domain, with the rest looked up from reference TRBV19 and TRBJ1-2, is DGGITQSPKYLFRKEGQNVTLSCEQNLNHDAMYWYRQDPGQGLRLIYYSQIVNDFQKGDIAEGYSVSREKKESFPLTVTSAQKNPTAFYLCASSIGVRGDGYTFGSGTRLTVV.

This sequence joins TRBV13 and TRBJ2-7; 11 bases map to TRBD1. CDR3 size: 15 residues. V lost 5 bases, J lost 6 bases, and 9 bases stayed unmatched. CDR1 and CDR2 from the germline V gene are PRHDT and FYEKMQ (reference sequence). The CDR3 DNA is TGTGCCAGCAGCCTCGGGACAGGGGGATCTCGCGAGCAGTACGTC. Translated, it gives CASSLGTGGSREQYV.

This clonotype was counted a single time. The J gene is TRBJ2-1, the V gene TRBV18; TRBD1 agrees at 7 bases. The CDR3 consists of 17 residues. J was trimmed by 5 bases and V by 1 base; bases with no gene match: 11. Germline V CDR1 and CDR2: KGHSH, LQKENI. CDR3 residues: CASSPRLGGGSNNEQFF. The CDR3 DNA reads as TGTGCCAGCTCACCACGGTTAGGGGGCGGTTCAAACAATGAGCAGTTCTTC.